These 23 T cell receptor beta chains were sequenced from one sample in a study of T-cell reconstitution after alpha-beta-depleted transplantation in children. Unique molecular identifiers were used to barcode this TCRbeta library. TCRdb reanalysed the PCR reads using MiXCR and keeps one entry per CDR3 protein. The sample records fewer than 550,000 distinct CDR3 sequences, 10% to 12% being singletons. This specimen consisted of PBMCs, mostly from graft donor cells, obtained 180 days after TCRalphabeta/CD19-depleted stem cell transplant. These receptors were collected from a female patient between 2 and 10 years old who had a stem cell transplant for aplastic anemia, so the T cells may come from the graft donor.

The chain joins TRBV3-1 to TRBJ1-2, with D unresolved. The ends were cut back, 5 bases at V and 3 bases at J, with 13 bases in the middle. The CDR3 runs to 14 residues. The germline gives CDR1 LGHDT, CDR2 YNNKEL (reference sequence). Here the CDR3 DNA reads TGTGCCAGCAGCACTCGGGAGGCCCACTATGGCTACACCTTC. Translated, it gives CASSTREAHYGYTF.

The gene calls are TRBV18 and TRBJ2-2; 8 positions match TRBD1. This CDR3 is 18 amino acids long. With 0 bases clipped from V and 4 bases from J, the junction kept 10 bases outside the gene matches. Germline CDR1 KGHSH, CDR2 LQKENI. The CDR3 is CASSPPSGQGTSTGELFF. The CDR3 nucleotides are TGTGCCAGCTCACCACCCTCTGGACAGGGAACGAGCACCGGGGAGCTGTTTTTT.

The sample holds many counts of this clonotype. The V and J genes are TRBV9 and TRBJ1-2; possibly TRBD1 for D (5 bases). The ends were cut back, 2 bases at V and 4 bases at J, with 24 bases in the middle. The germline gives CDR1 SGDLS, CDR2 YYNGEE. The CDR3 is 18 amino acids. The CDR3 here is CASSVFPTPLQAFYGYTF. In nucleotides, the CDR3 is TGTGCCAGCAGCGTTTTCCCAACTCCCCTACAGGCCTTCTATGGCTACACCTTC.

The chain couples TRBV11-3 to TRBJ2-2; D gene ambiguous. Trimming removed 0 bases at V and 0 bases at J, with 8 bases between. The CDR3 sequence is 16 residues long. CDR1 is SGHNT, CDR2 YENEEA, per germline. For the CDR3, the DNA is TGTGCCAGCAGCTTAGAGGGCAATACGAACACCGGGGAGCTGTTTTTT. This encodes CASSLEGNTNTGELFF.

This clonotype was observed a few times. The chain recombines TRBV11-2 with TRBJ2-7, with D maybe TRBD2 (5 bases). Germline V CDR1 and CDR2: SGHAT, FQNNGV. CDR3 length: 15 amino acids. V was clipped by 1 base and J by 2 bases, with 12 bases between them. CDR3 nucleotide sequence: TGTGCCAGCAGCTTAGTCTCCGGGAATGCCTACGAGCAGTACTTC. As protein: CASSLVSGNAYEQYF.

This clonotype was observed a few times. This sequence joins TRBV28 and TRBJ1-5; tentatively, D is TRBD1 (5 bases). The germline CDR1 and CDR2 sequences are MDHEN and SYDVKM. The CDR3 has 13 residues. The ends were cut back, 2 bases at V and 7 bases at J, with 9 bases in the middle. CDR3 nucleotides: TGTGCCAGCAGTTTAGAGGGGAGGCAGCCCCAGCATTTT. It codes for CASSLEGRQPQHF.

This clonotype was observed at least ten times. CDR3 amino acids: CASSFRGAYEQYF. The CDR3 DNA follows: TGTGCCAGCAGTTTCCGGGGGGCTTACGAGCAGTACTTC. The V call is TRBV27, the J call TRBJ2-7; maybe TRBD2 (7 bases). Trimming took off 3 bases at V and 4 bases at J, with 10 bases between the two ends. The length of the CDR3 is 13 residues. CDR1 is MNHEY, CDR2 SMNVEV, per germline (reference sequence).

This clonotype was observed a handful of times. The rearrangement uses TRBV20-1 and TRBJ2-3; 10 nucleotides line up with TRBD2. The V gene's germline CDR1 is DFQATT and CDR2 SNEGSKA (reference sequence). The CDR3 is 14 residues long. The trim removed 5 bases at V and 4 bases at J, leaving 6 bases unmatched. CDR3 sequence: CSARLSGRPDTQYF. In nucleotides, the CDR3 is TGCAGTGCTCGACTTAGCGGGAGGCCAGATACGCAGTATTTT.

This clonotype was seen at least ten times. V gene TRBV7-8 combines with J gene TRBJ2-3; 13 bases map to TRBD2. This CDR3 comprises 16 residues. CDR1 is SGHVS and CDR2 is FQNEAQ in the germline V gene. V shed 0 bases and J 6 bases; nucleotides not matched to a gene: 3. The CDR3 loop reads CASSLATSGRADTQYF. In DNA form, the CDR3 reads TGTGCCAGCAGCTTAGCAACTAGCGGGAGGGCCGATACGCAGTATTTT.

With respect to this clonotype: A much larger clone differs from this one at a single base, so this may be a read error. V is TRBV3-1 and J is TRBJ1-1; 8 positions agree with TRBD1. There are 14 residues in the CDR3. The germline gives CDR1 LGHDT, CDR2 YNNKEL (reference sequence). CDR3 in DNA: TGTGCCAGCATCCAAACAACAGGGGGCACTGAAGCTTTCTTT. Translating gives CASIQTTGGTEAFF.

The chain couples TRBV20-1 to TRBJ1-4; weak D call: TRBD1 (5 bases). Germline assignment: CDR1 DFQATT and CDR2 SNEGSKA (reference sequence). With 3 bases removed from V and 8 bases from J, the gap between germline ends came to 16 bases. The CDR3 extends over 14 amino acids. CDR3: CSASPSGIGEKLFF. Written as DNA, the CDR3 is TGCAGTGCTAGCCCGTCAGGGATTGGGGAAAAACTGTTTTTT.

This clonotype was counted between two and nine times. This chain joins TRBV12-3 or TRBV12-4 and TRBJ2-2; TRBD1 is a possible D gene (5 bases). This CDR3 spans 14 amino acids. Between the trimmed V and J ends, which lost 8 bases and 0 bases, there was a span of 10 bases. The DNA for the CDR3 is TGTGCCAGCCCTGCCAGGGCGAACACCGGGGAGCTGTTTTTT. Residues: CASPARANTGELFF.

The chain has TRBV7-2 and TRBJ1-2, with no clear D. Germline-derived CDR1 and CDR2 are SGHTA and FQGNSA. The CDR3 covers 12 residues. V lost 8 bases to trimming and J lost 7 bases, with 14 bases between them. In nucleotides, the CDR3 is TGTGCCAGCGGTGAGGTGGTTGGTGGCTACACCTTC. Translated: CASGEVVGGYTF. Drawing the rest from reference TRBV7-2 and TRBJ1-2, the complete variable domain is GAGVSQSPSNKVTEKGKDVELRCDPISGHTALYWYRQSLGQGLEFLIYFQGNSAPDKSGLPSDRFSAERTGGSVSTLTIQRTQQEDSAVYLCASGEVVGGYTFGSGTRLTVV.

This clonotype was detected only a few times. The CDR3, as DNA: TGCGCCAGCAGCCAAGATGGGGCTAAGGGGTATGGCAATCAGCCCCAGCATTTT. The encoded protein is CASSQDGAKGYGNQPQHF. This chain links TRBV4-1 with TRBJ1-5, with a tentative D call TRBD1 (5 bases). CDR1 MGHRA and CDR2 YSYEKL come from the germline V gene. CDR3 length: 18 amino acids. Trimming shortened V by 0 bases and J by 2 bases, and 17 bases separated the two germline ends.

The gene calls are TRBV28 and TRBJ2-5, with TRBD1 as a possible D gene (6 bases). The CDR3 runs to 15 residues. Germline CDR1 is MDHEN and CDR2 is SYDVKM. V lost 4 bases and J 5 bases, leaving 17 bases between the germline ends. The CDR3 protein is CASSYLARGLETQYF. CDR3 nucleotides: TGTGCCAGCAGTTACCTGGCCAGGGGCTTGGAGACCCAGTACTTC.

This clonotype has a handful of counts. The rearrangement links TRBV6-1 to TRBJ2-1; TRBD1 is a possible D gene (6 bases). This CDR3 region has 19 residues. With 7 bases removed from V and 0 bases from J, the gap between germline ends came to 25 bases. The V gene's germline CDR1 is MNHNS and CDR2 SASEGT. The CDR3 protein is CASTLTLPRTDNSYNEQFF. DNA of the CDR3: TGTGCCAGCACTCTAACCTTACCTCGGACAGATAACTCCTACAATGAGCAGTTCTTC.

CDR3 in amino acids: CAISGYKREGNNEQFF. CDR3 DNA sequence: TGTGCCATCAGTGGTTATAAGCGGGAGGGAAACAATGAGCAGTTCTTC. This chain joins TRBV10-3 and TRBJ2-1; 10 bases are a match to TRBD2. This CDR3 spans 16 amino acids. The germline V gene encodes CDR1 ENHRY and CDR2 SYGVKD. With V trimmed by 4 bases and J by 5 bases, 8 bases remained unmatched.

This clonotype appeared a few times. This chain uses TRBV6-5 with TRBJ2-1, with D unclear. CDR3 length: 17 residues. The germline V and J ends were trimmed by 8 bases and 1 base, with 21 bases remaining between them. The V gene's germline CDR1 is MNHEY and CDR2 SVGAGI. The CDR3 reads CASRHTPLHRSYNEQFF. The CDR3 DNA is TGTGCCAGCCGTCATACTCCCTTGCACCGTTCCTACAATGAGCAGTTCTTC.

The table lists this clonotype with a few counts. V gene TRBV12-3 or TRBV12-4 combines with J gene TRBJ2-2, with 8 bases matching TRBD1. J lost 3 bases, V lost 10 bases, and 4 bases had no gene match. The CDR3 contains 13 residues. Written as DNA, the CDR3 is TGTGCCACCACGGACAGGGACACCGGGGAGCTGTTTTTT. It codes for CATTDRDTGELFF.

In this sample, this clonotype turned up a few times. The rearrangement uses TRBV28 and TRBJ2-1; a possible D gene is TRBD2 (6 bases). This CDR3 comprises 13 residues. V gave up 7 bases and J gave up 12 bases, with 19 bases separating them. The germline V gene encodes CDR1 MDHEN and CDR2 SYDVKM. The CDR3 DNA follows: TGTGCCAGCACTTGGACCGCGGGGCGGGTGCAGTTCTTC. This codes for CASTWTAGRVQFF.

This clonotype was counted a few times. This chain links TRBV29-1 with TRBJ2-7; unclear D gene. Germline CDR1 is SQVTM and CDR2 is ANQGSEA. The CDR3 has 13 amino acids. V shed 7 bases and J shed 1 base, with 14 bases lying between them. The CDR3 here is CSGLARYSYEQYF. As DNA, the CDR3 is TGCAGCGGCCTTGCACGATATTCCTACGAGCAGTACTTC.

This clonotype was found a few times. The chain is built from TRBV5-1 and TRBJ2-7, with TRBD1 matching 8 bases. The germline V gene has CDR1 SGHRS and CDR2 YFSETQ. There are 13 residues in the CDR3. Germline trimming cut 1 base from V and 5 bases from J; bases unmatched to any gene: 2. CDR3 sequence (DNA): TGCGCCAGCAGCTTGAGCAGGGGGCACGAGCAGTACTTC. Protein product: CASSLSRGHEQYF.

This clonotype has just a few counts. The chain is built from TRBV20-1 and TRBJ2-7, with D perhaps given as TRBD1 or TRBD2 (5 bases each). Germline CDR1 reads DFQATT; CDR2 reads SNEGSKA (reference sequence). V dropped 5 bases and J dropped 0 bases, with 14 bases sitting between them. The CDR3 contains 14 residues. The CDR3 DNA reads TGCAGTGCTGGACGGCCTGGGGGCTCCTACGAGCAGTACTTC. It is translated as CSAGRPGGSYEQYF.